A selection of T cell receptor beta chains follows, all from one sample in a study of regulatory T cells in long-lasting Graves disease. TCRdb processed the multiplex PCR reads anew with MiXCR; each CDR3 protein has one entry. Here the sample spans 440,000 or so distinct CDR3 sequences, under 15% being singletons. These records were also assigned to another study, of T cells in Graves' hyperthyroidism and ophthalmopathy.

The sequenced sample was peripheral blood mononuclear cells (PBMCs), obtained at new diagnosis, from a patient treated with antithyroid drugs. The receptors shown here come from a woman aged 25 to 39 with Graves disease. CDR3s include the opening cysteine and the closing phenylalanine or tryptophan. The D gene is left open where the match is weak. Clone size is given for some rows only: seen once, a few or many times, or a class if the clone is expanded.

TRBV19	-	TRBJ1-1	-	TGTGCCAGTAGTAACGAGGGGGTGAACACTGAAGCTTTCTTT	CASSNEGVNTEAFF
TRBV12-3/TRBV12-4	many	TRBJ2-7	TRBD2	TGTGCCAGCAGTTTAATTAGCGGGAATCACTACGAGCAGTACTTC	CASSLISGNHYEQYF
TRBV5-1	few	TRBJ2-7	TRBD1	TGCGCCAGCAGCTCGACCACCGGGACAGGGTCTGACGAGCAGTACTTC	CASSSTTGTGSDEQYF
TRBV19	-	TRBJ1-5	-	TGTGCCAGTACGGGGACCGACTTTCAGAATCAGCCCCAGCATTTT	CASTGTDFQNQPQHF
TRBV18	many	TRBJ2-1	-	TGTGCCAGCAGCCCCGGGACGGATTCCTACAATGAGCAGTTCTTC	CASSPGTDSYNEQFF
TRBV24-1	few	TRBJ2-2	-	TGTGCCACCGCCAGGGGGGCGAACACCGGGGAGCTGTTTTTT	CATARGANTGELFF
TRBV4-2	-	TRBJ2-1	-	TGTGCCAGCAGCCCCCAATCCTTCTACAATGAGCAGTTCTTC	CASSPQSFYNEQFF
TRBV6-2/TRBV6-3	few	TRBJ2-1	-	TGTGCCAGCAGTATCCGGGACGGGTCGACTGAGCAGTTCTTC	CASSIRDGSTEQFF
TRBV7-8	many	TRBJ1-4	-	TGTGCCAGCAGCTTCGACACCGAAGGACGGAGTAATGAAAAACTGTTTTTT	CASSFDTEGRSNEKLFF
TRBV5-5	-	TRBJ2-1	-	TGTGCCAGCAGCTTACGAGTAGAGCAGTTCTTC	CASSLRVEQFF
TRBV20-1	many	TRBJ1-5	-	TGCAGTGCTAGAGGGGGAGGAGCCAACAATCAGCCCCAGCATTTT	CSARGGGANNQPQHF
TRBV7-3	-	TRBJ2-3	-	TGTGCCAGCAGCTTAAAGGAGCTCGACCCTAGCACAGATACGCAGTATTTT	CASSLKELDPSTDTQYF
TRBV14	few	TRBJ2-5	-	TGTGCCAGCAGCCAAGTGAAGGGGGGCCAGGGGACCCAGTACTTC	CASSQVKGGQGTQYF
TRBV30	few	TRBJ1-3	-	TGTGCCTGGAGGCAAGATGCTGGAAACACCATATATTTT	CAWRQDAGNTIYF
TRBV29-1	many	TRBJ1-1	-	TGCAGCGCGGGGAACACTGAAGCTTTCTTT	CSAGNTEAFF
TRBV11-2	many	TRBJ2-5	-	TGTGCCAGCAGCTTAGGACAGACCGACACAAGAGACCCGGAGATGACCCAGTACTTC	CASSLGQTDTRDPEMTQYF
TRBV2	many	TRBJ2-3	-	TGTGCCAGCACCCCTGACGGCACAGATACGCAGTATTTT	CASTPDGTDTQYF
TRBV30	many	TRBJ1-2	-	TGTGCCTGGAAGGAAGGAATCCCCATGGGTGGCTACACCTTC	CAWKEGIPMGGYTF
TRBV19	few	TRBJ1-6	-	TGTGCCACACAAGACCCGGAGAGCTCCTATAATTCACCCCTCCACTTT	CATQDPESSYNSPLHF
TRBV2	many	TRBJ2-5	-	TGTGCCAGCAATGGCCATTTTGTGGAGACCCAGTACTTC	CASNGHFVETQYF
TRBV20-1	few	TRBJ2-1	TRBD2	TGCAGTGCAGCATCTAGCGGAGAGCAGTTCTTC	CSAASSGEQFF
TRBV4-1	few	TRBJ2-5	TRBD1	TGCGCCAGCAGCCAAGAGGGAGGACAGGGGCGACTCCAAGAGACCCAGTACTTC	CASSQEGGQGRLQETQYF
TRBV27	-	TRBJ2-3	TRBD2	TGTGCCAGCAGTTCCCCACTAGCGGGAGACACAGATACGCAGTATTTT	CASSSPLAGDTDTQYF
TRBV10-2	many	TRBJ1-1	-	TGCGCCAGCAGTACCCCCGACAGTGAAGCTTTCTTT	CASSTPDSEAFF
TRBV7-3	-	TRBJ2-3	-	TGTGCCAGCAGCTTAACGCCTGGCGGACTCACAGATACGCAGTATTTT	CASSLTPGGLTDTQYF
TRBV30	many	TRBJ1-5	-	TGTGCCTGGGGAGGTCGAGGGCCGAATCAGCCCCAGCATTTT	CAWGGRGPNQPQHF
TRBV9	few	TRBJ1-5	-	TGTGCCAGCAGCCCAGGCGTTGGGGCCGATCAGCCCCAGCATTTT	CASSPGVGADQPQHF
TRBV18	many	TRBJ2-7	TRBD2	TGTGCCAGCTCCCCTACAGGACTAGCGGGAGGGTACGAGCAGTACTTC	CASSPTGLAGGYEQYF
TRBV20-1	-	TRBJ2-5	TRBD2	TGCAGTGCTATGACGACACTAGCGGGAGGGAGAGAGACCCAGTACTTC	CSAMTTLAGGRETQYF